This note documents a single T cell receptor beta chain sequence. CDR3 length equals 16 residues. Germline V CDR1 and CDR2: SGHTA, FQGNSA. The V and J ends lost 5 bases and 6 bases, in that order; junction bases with no gene match: 9. The sample is drawn from a study of blood T cell repertoires in COVID-19. For the study at large: Acute-phase and convalescent COVID-19 samples originated in the United States, Italy and Spain. The cDNA or gDNA used as material had been derived from T cells, B-cell-depleted T cells, or PBMCs.

In the original workflow: Amplification of reference gene primers provided the estimated nucleated cell counts. Sequenced by immunoSEQ multiplex PCR; TCRdb stores in-frame clones only, minus some. The V and J calls and clone size were taken over from that table, and D and trimming were inferred from the DNA. Of about 290,000 clones listed, around four fifths were seen once; the top ten hold around 4%. Material for sequencing was peripheral blood. J is TRBJ2-2 and V is TRBV7-2, with 10 bases identical to TRBD1. This receptor was obtained from a woman aged 45-65 years with active or convalescent COVID-19. CDR3 loop: CASSLFGTGVPGELFF. The CDR3, as DNA: TGTGCCAGCAGCCTCTTCGGGACAGGGGTGCCCGGGGAGCTGTTTTTT.